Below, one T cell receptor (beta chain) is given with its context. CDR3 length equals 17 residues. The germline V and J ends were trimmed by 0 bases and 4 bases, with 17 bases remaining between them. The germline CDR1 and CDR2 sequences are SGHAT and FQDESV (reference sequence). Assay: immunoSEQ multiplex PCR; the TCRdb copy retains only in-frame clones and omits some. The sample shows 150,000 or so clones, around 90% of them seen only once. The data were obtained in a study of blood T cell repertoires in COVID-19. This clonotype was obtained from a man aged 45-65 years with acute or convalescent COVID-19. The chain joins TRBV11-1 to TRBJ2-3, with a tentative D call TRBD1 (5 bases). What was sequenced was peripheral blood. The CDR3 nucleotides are TGTGCCAGCAGCTTAGCGAATACAGGTCACTTGGCAGATACGCAGTATTTT. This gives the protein CASSLANTGHLADTQYF.